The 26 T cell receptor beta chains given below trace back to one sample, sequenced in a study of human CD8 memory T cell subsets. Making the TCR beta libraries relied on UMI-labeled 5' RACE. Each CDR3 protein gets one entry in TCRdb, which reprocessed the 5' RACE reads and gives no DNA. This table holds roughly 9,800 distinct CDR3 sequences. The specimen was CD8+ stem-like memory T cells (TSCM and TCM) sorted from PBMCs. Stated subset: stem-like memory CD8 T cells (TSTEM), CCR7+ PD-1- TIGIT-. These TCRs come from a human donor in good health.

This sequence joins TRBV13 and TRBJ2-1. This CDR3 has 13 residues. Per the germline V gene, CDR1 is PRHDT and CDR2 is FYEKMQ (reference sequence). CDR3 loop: CASSLGLKNEQFF.

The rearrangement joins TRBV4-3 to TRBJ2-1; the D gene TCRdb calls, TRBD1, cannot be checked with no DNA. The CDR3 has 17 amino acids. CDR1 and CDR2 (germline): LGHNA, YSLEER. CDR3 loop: CASSQGYYGQLDNEQFF.

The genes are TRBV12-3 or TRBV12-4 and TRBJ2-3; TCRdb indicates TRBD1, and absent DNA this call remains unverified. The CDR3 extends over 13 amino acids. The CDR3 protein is CASSLVGPDTQYF.

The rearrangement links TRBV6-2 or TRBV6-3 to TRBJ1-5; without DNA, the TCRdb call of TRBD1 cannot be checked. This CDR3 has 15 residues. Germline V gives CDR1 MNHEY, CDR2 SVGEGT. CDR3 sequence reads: CASSGTRVGNQPQHF.

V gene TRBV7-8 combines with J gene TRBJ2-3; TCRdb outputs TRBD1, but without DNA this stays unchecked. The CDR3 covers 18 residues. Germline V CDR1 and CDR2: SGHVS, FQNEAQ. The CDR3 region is CASSSPGEAGFSTDTQYF.

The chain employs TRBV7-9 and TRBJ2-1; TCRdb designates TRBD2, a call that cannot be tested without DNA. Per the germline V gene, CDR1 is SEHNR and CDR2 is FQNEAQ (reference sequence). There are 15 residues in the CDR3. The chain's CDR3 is CASSLGLAGGLEQFF.

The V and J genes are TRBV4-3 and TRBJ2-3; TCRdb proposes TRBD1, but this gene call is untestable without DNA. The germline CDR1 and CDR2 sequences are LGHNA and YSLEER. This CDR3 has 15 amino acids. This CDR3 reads CASSPSGHGTDTQYF.

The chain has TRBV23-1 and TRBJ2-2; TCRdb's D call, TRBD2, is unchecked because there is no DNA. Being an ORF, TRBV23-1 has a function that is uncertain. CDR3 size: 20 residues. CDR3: CASSQPDRLRTRGVTGELFF.

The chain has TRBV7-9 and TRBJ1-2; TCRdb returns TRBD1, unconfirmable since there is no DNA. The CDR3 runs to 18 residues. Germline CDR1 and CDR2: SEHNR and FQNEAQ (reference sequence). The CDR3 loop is CASSLDRVGDRQFYGYTF.

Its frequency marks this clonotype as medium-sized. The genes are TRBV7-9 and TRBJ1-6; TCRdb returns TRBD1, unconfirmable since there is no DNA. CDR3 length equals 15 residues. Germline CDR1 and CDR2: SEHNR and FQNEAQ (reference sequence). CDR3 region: CASSSGTGGLSPLHF.

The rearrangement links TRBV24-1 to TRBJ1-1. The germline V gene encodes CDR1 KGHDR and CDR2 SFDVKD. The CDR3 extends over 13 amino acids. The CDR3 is CATRLDDWTEAFF.

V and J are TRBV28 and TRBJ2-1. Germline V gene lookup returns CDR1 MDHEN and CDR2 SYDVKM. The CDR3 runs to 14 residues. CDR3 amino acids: CASGLEGIYNEQFF.

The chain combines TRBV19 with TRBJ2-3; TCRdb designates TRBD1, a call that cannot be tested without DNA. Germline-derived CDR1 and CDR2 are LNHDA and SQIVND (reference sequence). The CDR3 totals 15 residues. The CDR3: CASSTPGPMTDTQYF.

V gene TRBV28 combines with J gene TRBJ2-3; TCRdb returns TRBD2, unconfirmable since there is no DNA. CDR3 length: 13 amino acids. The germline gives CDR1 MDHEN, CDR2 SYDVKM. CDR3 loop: CASRLESTDTQYF.

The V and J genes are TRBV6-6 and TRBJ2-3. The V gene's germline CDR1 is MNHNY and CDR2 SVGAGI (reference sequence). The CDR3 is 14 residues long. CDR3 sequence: CASSYSGSTDTQYF.

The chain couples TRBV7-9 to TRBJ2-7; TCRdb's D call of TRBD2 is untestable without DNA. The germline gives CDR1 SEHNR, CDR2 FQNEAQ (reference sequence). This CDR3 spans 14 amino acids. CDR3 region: CASSGGQAPYEQYF.

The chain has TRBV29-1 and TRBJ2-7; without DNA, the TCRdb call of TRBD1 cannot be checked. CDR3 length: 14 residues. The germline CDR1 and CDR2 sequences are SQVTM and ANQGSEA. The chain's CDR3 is CSVIPPDREHEQYF.

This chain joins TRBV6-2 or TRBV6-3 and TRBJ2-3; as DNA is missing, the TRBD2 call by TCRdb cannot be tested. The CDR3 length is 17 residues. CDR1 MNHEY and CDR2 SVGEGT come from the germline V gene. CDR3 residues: CASSYSELVEVSDTQYF.

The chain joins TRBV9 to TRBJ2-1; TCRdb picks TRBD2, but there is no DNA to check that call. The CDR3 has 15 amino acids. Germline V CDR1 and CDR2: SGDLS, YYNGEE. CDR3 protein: CASSPALAEGNEQFF.

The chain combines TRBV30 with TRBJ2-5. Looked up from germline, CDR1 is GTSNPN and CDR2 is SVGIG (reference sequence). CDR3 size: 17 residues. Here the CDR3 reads CAWSALIEYSRKETQYF.

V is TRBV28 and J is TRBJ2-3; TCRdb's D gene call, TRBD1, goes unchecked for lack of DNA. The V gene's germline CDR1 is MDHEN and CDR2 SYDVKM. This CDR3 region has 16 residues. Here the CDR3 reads CASSLYRVTVTDTQYF.

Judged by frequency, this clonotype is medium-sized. The CDR3 reads CASSPPGRFGGEQYF. V and J are TRBV27 and TRBJ2-7; TCRdb indicates TRBD1, and absent DNA this call remains unverified. Germline V lookup: CDR1 MNHEY, CDR2 SMNVEV (reference sequence). The CDR3 covers 15 residues.

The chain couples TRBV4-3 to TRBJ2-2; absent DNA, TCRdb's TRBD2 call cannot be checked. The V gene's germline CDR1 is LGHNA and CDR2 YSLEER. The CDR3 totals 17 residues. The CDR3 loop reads CASSQTLAGADTGELFF.

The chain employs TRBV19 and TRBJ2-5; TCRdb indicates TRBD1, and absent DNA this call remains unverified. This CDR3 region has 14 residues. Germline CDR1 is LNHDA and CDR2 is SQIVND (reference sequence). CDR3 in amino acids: CASSMGADFETQYF.

The CDR3 sequence: CASWDGQSLETQYF. The chain joins TRBV5-4 to TRBJ2-5; TCRdb lists TRBD2, though no DNA is available to test this call. In germline, CDR1 is SGHNT, CDR2 YYREEE (reference sequence). The CDR3 has 14 amino acids.

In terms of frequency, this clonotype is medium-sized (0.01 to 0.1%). CDR3 loop: CSIALHGTASYEQYF. The chain is built from TRBV29-1 and TRBJ2-7; absent DNA, TCRdb's TRBD1 call cannot be checked. Germline V gene lookup returns CDR1 SQVTM and CDR2 ANQGSEA. The CDR3 loop spans 15 amino acids.